This T cell receptor beta chain was identified in a study of OX40 agonist ivuxolimab in advanced cancers. TCRdb's copy holds only in-frame clones and misses some; the assay was immunoSEQ multiplex PCR. The sample has about 64,000 clones, approximately 80% seen once. From germline, CDR1 is MNHEY and CDR2 SVGAGI. This CDR3 has 12 amino acids. Trimming removed 8 bases from V and 8 bases from J; junction bases left unmatched: 5. The sequence came from an adult with an advanced solid tumor such as melanoma, head and neck, liver or kidney cancer. The chain links TRBV6-5 to TRBJ1-5; 8 nucleotides match TRBD1. The sample consisted of CD4+ or CD8+ T cells sorted from blood, taken in a trial of the OX40 agonist ivuxolimab. The CDR3 coding sequence is TGTGCCAGCGGGAGGGGACAGGAGCCCCAGCATTTT. This sequence encodes CASGRGQEPQHF.